This T cell receptor beta chain was obtained from a study of radiotherapy plus CTLA-4 blockade in lung cancer. Study in general: Disease control was present in around a third of patients, and objective responses in 15% to 20%.

The germline CDR1 and CDR2 sequences are MDHEN and SYDVKM. Trimming took 7 bases from V and 7 from J, leaving 20 bases between them. There are 16 residues in the CDR3. Profiling relied on immunoSEQ multiplex PCR, and the TCRdb table lists in-frame clones only, not all of them. The table includes 65,000 to 70,000 clones, around 80% detected once. Findings and caveats of the study: Expansion in blood of tumor-derived TCR clones was seen after radiotherapy plus ipilimumab. Among reported predictors of response, early blood T cell clone dynamics with interferon-beta performed best.

Ipilimumab CTLA-4 blockade and focal radiation were given to patients with chemo-refractory metastatic non-small-cell lung cancer. Worth noting for this clone: Its antigen remains unknown.

The chain is built from TRBV28 and TRBJ1-6, with D unclear. This clonotype was sampled from a human donor with non-small cell lung cancer who had a complete response to radiotherapy plus ipilimumab. The sample here was peripheral blood, taken from a patient treated with radiotherapy plus ipilimumab. As DNA, the CDR3 is TGTGCCAGCACTACTGACGGACGGGAGCGAAATTCACCCCTCCACTTT. Its translation: CASTTDGRERNSPLHF. Full variable domain (missing parts from reference TRBV28 and TRBJ1-6): DVKVTQSSRYLVKRTGEKVFLECVQDMDHENMFWYRQDPGLGLRLIYFSYDVKMKEKGDIPEGYSVSREKKERFSLILESASTNQTSMYLCASTTDGRERNSPLHFGNGTRLTVT.